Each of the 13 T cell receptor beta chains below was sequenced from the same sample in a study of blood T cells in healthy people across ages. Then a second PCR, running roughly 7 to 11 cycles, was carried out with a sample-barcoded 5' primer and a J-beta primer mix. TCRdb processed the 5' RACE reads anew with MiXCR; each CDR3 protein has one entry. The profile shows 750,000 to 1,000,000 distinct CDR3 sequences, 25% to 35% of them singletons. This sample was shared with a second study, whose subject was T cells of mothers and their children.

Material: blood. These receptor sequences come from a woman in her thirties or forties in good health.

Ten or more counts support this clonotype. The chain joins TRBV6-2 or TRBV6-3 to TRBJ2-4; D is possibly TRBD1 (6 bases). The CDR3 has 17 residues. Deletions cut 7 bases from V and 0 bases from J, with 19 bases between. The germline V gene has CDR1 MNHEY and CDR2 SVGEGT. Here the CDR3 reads CASTTGGHHLAKNIQYF. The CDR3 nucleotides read TGTGCCAGCACCACTGGGGGACACCACCTAGCCAAAAACATTCAGTACTTC.

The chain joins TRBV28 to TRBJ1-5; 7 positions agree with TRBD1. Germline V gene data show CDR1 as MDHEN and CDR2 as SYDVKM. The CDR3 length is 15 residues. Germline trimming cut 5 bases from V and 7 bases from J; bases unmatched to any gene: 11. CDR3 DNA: TGTGCCAGCAGTCGCCACTCCCAGGGGGGACAGCCCCAGCATTTT. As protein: CASSRHSQGGQPQHF.

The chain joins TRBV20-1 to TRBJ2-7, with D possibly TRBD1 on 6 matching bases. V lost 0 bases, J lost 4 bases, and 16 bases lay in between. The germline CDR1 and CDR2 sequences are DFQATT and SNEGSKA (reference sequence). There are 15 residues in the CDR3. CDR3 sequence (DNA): TGCAGTGCTAGAGATCCTACAGGGAAACTTTACGAGCAGTACTTC. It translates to CSARDPTGKLYEQYF.

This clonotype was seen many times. CDR3 in amino acids: CSASPGGDYGYTF. Here the CDR3 DNA reads TGCAGTGCTAGCCCCGGGGGGGACTATGGCTACACCTTC. The V call is TRBV20-1, the J call TRBJ1-2; TRBD1 is a possible D gene (5 bases). Germline V lookup: CDR1 DFQATT, CDR2 SNEGSKA (reference sequence). Trimming removed 3 bases at V and 3 bases at J, with 11 bases between. This CDR3 is built from 13 residues.

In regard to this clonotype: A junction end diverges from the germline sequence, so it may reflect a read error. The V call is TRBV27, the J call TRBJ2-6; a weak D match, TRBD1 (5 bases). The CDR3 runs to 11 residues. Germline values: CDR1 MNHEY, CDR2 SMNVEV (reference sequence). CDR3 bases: TGTGCCAGCAGTGGGGCCAACGTCCTGTCTTTC. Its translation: CASSGANVLSF.

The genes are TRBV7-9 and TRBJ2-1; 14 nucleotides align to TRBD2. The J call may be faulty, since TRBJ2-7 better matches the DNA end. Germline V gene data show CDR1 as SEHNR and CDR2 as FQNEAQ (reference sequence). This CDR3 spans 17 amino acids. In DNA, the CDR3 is TGTGCCAGCAGTTCCCGACTAGCGGGGGGGTTTTCCTACGAGCAGTACTTC. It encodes CASSSRLAGGFSYEQYF.

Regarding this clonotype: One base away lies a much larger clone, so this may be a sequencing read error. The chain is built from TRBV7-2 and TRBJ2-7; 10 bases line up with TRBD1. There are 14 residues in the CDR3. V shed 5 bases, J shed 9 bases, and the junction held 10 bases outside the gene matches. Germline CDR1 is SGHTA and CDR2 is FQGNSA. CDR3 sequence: CASSRRQGAGGQYF. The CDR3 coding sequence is TGTGCCAGCAGCCGCCGACAGGGGGCAGGCGGGCAGTACTTC.

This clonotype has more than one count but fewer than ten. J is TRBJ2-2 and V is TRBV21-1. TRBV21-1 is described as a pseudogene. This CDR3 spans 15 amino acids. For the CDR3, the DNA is TGTGCCAGCAGCAAAGGATTGACGAGGACCGGGGAGCTGTTTTTT. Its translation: CASSKGLTRTGELFF.

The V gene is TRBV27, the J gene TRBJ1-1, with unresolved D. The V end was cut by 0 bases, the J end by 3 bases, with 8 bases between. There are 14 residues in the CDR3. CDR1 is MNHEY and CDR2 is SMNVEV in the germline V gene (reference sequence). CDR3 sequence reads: CASSLSRGYTEAFF. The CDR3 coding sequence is TGTGCCAGCAGTTTATCGCGCGGTTACACTGAAGCTTTCTTT.

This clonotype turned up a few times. The DNA of the CDR3 is TGCGCCAGCAGCCCCCCCGGGGGGGGGCGCGGCTACACCTTC. Amino acid sequence: CASSPPGGGRGYTF. The chain is built from TRBV5-1 and TRBJ1-2; D is possibly TRBD1 (6 bases). This CDR3 region has 14 residues. Germline assignment: CDR1 SGHRS and CDR2 YFSETQ. Deletions cut 4 bases from V and 8 bases from J, with 18 bases between.

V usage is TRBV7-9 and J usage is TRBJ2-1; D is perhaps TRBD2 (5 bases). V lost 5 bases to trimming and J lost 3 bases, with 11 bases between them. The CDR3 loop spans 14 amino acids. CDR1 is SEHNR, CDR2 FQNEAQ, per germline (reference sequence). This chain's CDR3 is CASSPDAGYNEQFF. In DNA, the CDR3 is TGTGCCAGCAGCCCTGATGCGGGCTACAATGAGCAGTTCTTC.

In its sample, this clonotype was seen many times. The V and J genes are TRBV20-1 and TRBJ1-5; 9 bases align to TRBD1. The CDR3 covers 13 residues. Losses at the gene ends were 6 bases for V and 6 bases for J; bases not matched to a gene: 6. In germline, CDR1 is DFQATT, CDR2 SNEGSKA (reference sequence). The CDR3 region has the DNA TGCAGTGCCCGGACAGGGGCGTTTCAGCCCCAGCATTTT. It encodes CSARTGAFQPQHF.

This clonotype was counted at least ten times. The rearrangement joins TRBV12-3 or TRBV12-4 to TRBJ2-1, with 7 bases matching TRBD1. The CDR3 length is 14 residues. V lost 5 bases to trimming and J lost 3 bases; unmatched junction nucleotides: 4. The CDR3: CASSPGTVYNEQFF. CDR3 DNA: TGTGCCAGCAGTCCCGGGACAGTCTACAATGAGCAGTTCTTC.